This T cell receptor beta chain derives from a study of cytotoxic CD8 clonotypes in ibrutinib-treated CLL. Study results and limitations: Under treatment, the uncommon public clonotypes either contracted or remained stable.

Target depth was 1 in 200,000 to 1 in 1 million T cells, about 10x per clonotype. TCRdb's table, derived via immunoSEQ multiplex PCR, lists solely in-frame clones and lacks some. The table has 200,000 to 250,000 clones, approximately 79% seen once. Germline CDR1 is MDHEN and CDR2 is SYDVKM. V dropped 8 bases and J dropped 5 bases, with 10 bases sitting between them. This CDR3 has 12 amino acids. The table lists this clone with a few counts. The antigen remains undetermined. The source material was PBMCs, sampled after 12 months of ibrutinib treatment. This clonotype was obtained from a human donor with chronic lymphocytic leukemia. The chain joins TRBV28 to TRBJ1-5; the D gene is possibly TRBD1 (5 bases). CDR3 nucleotide sequence: TGTGCCAGCGGGGCGACTTATCAGCCCCAGCATTTT. This translates into CASGATYQPQHF. Variable domain in full (rest from reference TRBV28 and TRBJ1-5): DVKVTQSSRYLVKRTGEKVFLECVQDMDHENMFWYRQDPGLGLRLIYFSYDVKMKEKGDIPEGYSVSREKKERFSLILESASTNQTSMYLCASGATYQPQHFGDGTRLSIL.